This TCR beta chain appears in the sequencing data of a study of T cell responses to AZD1222 COVID-19 vaccine. Study-level results: It was only after the peak T cell response that any repertoires were sampled. The breadth and depth of Spike-specific TCRs increased once two AZD1222 doses had been given. Only five or six people who got AZD1222 tested seropositive at baseline.

This clone was seen a handful of times. Its specificity is not known. The V gene lost 0 bases and the J gene lost 3 bases, with 12 bases spanning the gap. CDR1 is MGHRA and CDR2 is YSYEKL in the germline V gene. This CDR3 region has 15 residues. Sequenced by immunoSEQ multiplex PCR; TCRdb stores in-frame clones only, minus some. This sample has 86,000 or so clones, with 90% found just once. This chain connects TRBV4-1 to TRBJ2-7, with D possibly TRBD2 on 6 matching bases. This TCR came from an adult in good health. The sequenced sample was peripheral blood, obtained on day 0 of AZD1222 vaccination. This chain's CDR3 is CASSQEGGLLYEQYF. CDR3 nucleotides: TGCGCCAGCAGCCAAGAGGGAGGACTTCTCTACGAGCAGTACTTC.